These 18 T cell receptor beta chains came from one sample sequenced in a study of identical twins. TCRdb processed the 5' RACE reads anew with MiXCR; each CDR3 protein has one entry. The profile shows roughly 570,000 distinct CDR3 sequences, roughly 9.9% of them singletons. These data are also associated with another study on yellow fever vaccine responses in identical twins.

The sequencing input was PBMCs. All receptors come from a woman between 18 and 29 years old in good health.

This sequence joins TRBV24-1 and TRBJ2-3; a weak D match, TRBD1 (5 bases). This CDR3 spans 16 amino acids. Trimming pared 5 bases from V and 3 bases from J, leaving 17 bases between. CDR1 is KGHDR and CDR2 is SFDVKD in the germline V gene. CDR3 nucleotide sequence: TGTGCCACCAGTGCGAGAAGGGGTTCCGGTACAGATACGCAGTATTTT. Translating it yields CATSARRGSGTDTQYF.

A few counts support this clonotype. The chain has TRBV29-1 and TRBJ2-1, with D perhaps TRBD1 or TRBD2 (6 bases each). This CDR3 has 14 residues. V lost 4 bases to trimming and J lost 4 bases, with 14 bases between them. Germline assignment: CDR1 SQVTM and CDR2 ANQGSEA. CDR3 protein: CSVGKGGDYNEQFF. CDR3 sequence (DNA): TGCAGCGTTGGTAAGGGGGGAGATTACAATGAGCAGTTCTTC.

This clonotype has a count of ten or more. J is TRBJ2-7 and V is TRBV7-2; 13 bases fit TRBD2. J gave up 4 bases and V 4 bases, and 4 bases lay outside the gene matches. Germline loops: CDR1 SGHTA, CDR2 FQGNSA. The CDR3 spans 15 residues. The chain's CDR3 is CASSSGLAGRYEQYF. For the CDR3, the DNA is TGTGCCAGCAGCTCGGGACTAGCGGGACGATACGAGCAGTACTTC.

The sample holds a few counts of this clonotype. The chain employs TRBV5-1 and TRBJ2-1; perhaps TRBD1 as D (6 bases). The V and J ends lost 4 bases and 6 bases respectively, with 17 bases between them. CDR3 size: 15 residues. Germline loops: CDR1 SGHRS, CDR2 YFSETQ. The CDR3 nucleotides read TGCGCCAGCAGCAATGATGGGGGCGATATCAATGAGCAGTTCTTC. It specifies CASSNDGGDINEQFF. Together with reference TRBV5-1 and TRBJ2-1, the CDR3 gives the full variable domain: KAGVTQTPRYLIKTRGQQVTLSCSPISGHRSVSWYQQTPGQGLQFLFEYFSETQRNKGNFPGRFSGRQFSNSRSEMNVSTLELGDSALYLCASSNDGGDINEQFFGPGTRLTVL.

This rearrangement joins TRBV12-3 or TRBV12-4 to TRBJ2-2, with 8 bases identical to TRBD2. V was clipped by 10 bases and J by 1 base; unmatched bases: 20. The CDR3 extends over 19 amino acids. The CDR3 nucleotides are TGTGCCATCTGTTTACCCCCATCTAGCGGGCCAATGAACACCGGGGAGCTGTTTTTT. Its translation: CAICLPPSSGPMNTGELFF.

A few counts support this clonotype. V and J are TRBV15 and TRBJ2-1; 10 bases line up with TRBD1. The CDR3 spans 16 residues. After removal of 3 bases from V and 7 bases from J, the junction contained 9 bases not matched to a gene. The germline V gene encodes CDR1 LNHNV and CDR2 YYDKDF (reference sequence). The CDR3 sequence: CATSSPRDRGMNEQFF. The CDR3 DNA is TGTGCCACCAGCAGTCCCCGGGACAGGGGCATGAATGAGCAGTTCTTC.

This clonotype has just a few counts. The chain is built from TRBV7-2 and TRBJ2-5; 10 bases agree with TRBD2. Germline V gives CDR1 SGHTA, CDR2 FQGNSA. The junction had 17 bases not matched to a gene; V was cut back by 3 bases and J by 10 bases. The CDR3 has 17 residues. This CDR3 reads CASSLNSPTSGRGDQYF. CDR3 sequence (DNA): TGTGCCAGCAGCTTGAATTCCCCGACTAGCGGGCGGGGGGACCAGTACTTC.

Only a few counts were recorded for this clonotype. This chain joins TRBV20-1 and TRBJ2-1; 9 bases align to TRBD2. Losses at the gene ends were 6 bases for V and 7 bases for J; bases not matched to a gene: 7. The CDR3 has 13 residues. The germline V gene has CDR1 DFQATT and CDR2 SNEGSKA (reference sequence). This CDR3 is CSARAGGVNEQFF. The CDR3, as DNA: TGCAGTGCACGAGCGGGAGGTGTGAATGAGCAGTTCTTC.

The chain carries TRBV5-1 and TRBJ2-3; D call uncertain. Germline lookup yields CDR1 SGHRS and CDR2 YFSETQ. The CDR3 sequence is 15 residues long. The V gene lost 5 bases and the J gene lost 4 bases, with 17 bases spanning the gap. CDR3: CASSGSGVEADTQYF. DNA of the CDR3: TGCGCCAGCAGTGGGTCCGGTGTCGAGGCAGATACGCAGTATTTT.

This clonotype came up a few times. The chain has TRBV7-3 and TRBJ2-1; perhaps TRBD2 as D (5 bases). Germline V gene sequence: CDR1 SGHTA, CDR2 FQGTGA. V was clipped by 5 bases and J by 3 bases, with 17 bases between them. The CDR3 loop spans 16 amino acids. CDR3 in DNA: TGTGCCAGCAGCCCCCAAGCCGGACTGGGCTACAATGAGCAGTTCTTC. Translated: CASSPQAGLGYNEQFF. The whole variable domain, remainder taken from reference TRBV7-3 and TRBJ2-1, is GAGVSQTPSNKVTEKGKYVELRCDPISGHTALYWYRQSLGQGPEFLIYFQGTGAADDSGLPNDRFFAVRPEGSVSTLKIQRTERGDSAVYLCASSPQAGLGYNEQFFGPGTRLTVL.

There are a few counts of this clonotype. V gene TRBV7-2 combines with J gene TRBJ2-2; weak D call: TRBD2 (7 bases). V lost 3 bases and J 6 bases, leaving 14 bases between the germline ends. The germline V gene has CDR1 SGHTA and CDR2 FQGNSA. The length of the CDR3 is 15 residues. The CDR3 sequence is CASSLLGGAPGELFF. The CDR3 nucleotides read TGTGCCAGCAGCTTGTTGGGGGGGGCGCCCGGGGAGCTGTTTTTT.

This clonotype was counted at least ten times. CDR3 nucleotide sequence: TGTGCCACCAGCAGACCCGGACTAGCGGCTGCCAAAAACATTCAGTACTTC. Protein product: CATSRPGLAAAKNIQYF. This sequence joins TRBV15 and TRBJ2-4, with TRBD2 matching 10 bases. Trimming took 2 bases from V and 1 from J; bases not matched to a gene: 5. The germline CDR1 and CDR2 sequences are LNHNV and YYDKDF (reference sequence). This CDR3 has 17 residues.

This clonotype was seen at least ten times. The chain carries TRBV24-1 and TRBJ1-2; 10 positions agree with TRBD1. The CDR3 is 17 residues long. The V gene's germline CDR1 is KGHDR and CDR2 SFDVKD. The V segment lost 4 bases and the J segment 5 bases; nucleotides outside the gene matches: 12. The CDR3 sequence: CATSDPKSGQGSYGYTF. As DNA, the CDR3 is TGTGCCACCAGTGACCCTAAGTCGGGACAGGGGTCATATGGCTACACCTTC.

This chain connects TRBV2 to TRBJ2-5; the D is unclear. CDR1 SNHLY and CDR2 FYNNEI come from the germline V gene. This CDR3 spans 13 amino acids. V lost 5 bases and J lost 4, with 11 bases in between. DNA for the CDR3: TGTGCCAGCAGTCTAGAGGCGAGAGAGACCCAGTACTTC. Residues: CASSLEARETQYF. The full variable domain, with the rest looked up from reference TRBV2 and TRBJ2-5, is EPEVTQTPSHQVTQMGQEVILRCVPISNHLYFYWYRQILGQKVEFLVSFYNNEISEKSEIFDDQFSVERPDGSNFTLKIRSTKLEDSAMYFCASSLEARETQYFGPGTRLLVL.

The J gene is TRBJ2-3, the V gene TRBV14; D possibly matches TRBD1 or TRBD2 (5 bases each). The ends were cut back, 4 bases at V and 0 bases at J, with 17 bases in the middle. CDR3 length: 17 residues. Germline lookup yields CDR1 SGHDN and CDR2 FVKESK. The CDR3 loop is CASSPTLGDASTDTQYF. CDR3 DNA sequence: TGTGCCAGCAGCCCAACCCTGGGGGACGCCAGCACAGATACGCAGTATTTT. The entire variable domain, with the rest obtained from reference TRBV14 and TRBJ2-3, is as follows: EAGVTQFPSHSVIEKGQTVTLRCDPISGHDNLYWYRRVMGKEIKFLLHFVKESKQDESGMPNNRFLAERTGGTYSTLKVQPAELEDSGVYFCASSPTLGDASTDTQYFGPGTRLTVL.

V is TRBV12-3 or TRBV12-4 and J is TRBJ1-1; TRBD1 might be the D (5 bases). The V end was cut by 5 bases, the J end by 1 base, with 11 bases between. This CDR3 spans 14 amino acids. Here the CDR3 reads CASSPGRENTEAFF. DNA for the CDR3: TGTGCCAGCAGTCCGGGACGGGAGAACACTGAAGCTTTCTTT.

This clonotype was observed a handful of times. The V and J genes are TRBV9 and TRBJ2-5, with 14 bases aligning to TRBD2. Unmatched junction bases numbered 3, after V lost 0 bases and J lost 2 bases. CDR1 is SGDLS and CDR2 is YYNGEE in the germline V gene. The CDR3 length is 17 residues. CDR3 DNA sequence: TGTGCCAGCAGCGTAGCTGGACTAGCGGGGGGACAAGAGACCCAGTACTTC. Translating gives CASSVAGLAGGQETQYF. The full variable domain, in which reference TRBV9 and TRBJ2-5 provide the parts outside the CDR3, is DSGVTQTPKHLITATGQRVTLRCSPRSGDLSVYWYQQSLDQGLQFLIQYYNGEERAKGNILERFSAQQFPDLHSELNLSSLELGDSALYFCASSVAGLAGGQETQYFGPGTRLLVL.

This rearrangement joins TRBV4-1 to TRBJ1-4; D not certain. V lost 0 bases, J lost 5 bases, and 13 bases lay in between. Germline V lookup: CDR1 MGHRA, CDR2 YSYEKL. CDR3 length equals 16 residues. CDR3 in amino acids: CASSQDPGRANEKLFF. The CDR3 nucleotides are TGCGCCAGCAGCCAAGATCCCGGGAGGGCGAATGAAAAACTGTTTTTT.